The clone carrying this T cell receptor (beta chain) was picked up a small number of times. The PCR contained 60 Vbeta and 13 Jbeta primers. Profiling relied on immunoSEQ multiplex PCR, and the TCRdb table lists in-frame clones only, not all of them. The repertoire holds 100,000 to 150,000 clones, with 74% as singletons. The data derive from a study of cytomegalovirus exposure and HLA in healthy donors. This CDR3 comprises 16 residues. V shed 4 bases and J shed 0 bases, with 14 bases lying between them. CDR1 SGHRS and CDR2 YFSETQ come from the germline V gene. The sample taken for sequencing was PBMCs. This receptor was identified in a woman aged 45-65 years in good health and CMV-seropositive. The chain links TRBV5-1 to TRBJ1-3; D is perhaps TRBD1 (6 bases). CDR3 loop: CASSPGGAFSGNTIYF. Here the CDR3 DNA reads TGCGCCAGCAGCCCGGGGGGCGCCTTCTCTGGAAACACCATATATTTT. Supplemented by reference TRBV5-1 and TRBJ1-3, the full variable domain reads KAGVTQTPRYLIKTRGQQVTLSCSPISGHRSVSWYQQTPGQGLQFLFEYFSETQRNKGNFPGRFSGRQFSNSRSEMNVSTLELGDSALYLCASSPGGAFSGNTIYFGEGSWLTVV.